A selection of T cell receptor beta chains follows, all from one sample in a study of blood T cell repertoires in COVID-19. The protocol was immunoSEQ multiplex PCR, while the TCRdb copy is restricted to in-frame clones and leaves out a portion. The table has roughly 120,000 clones, about 80% seen once. The sample comprised peripheral blood. These TCRs come from a woman aged 80 or over with acute or convalescent COVID-19. Both conserved end residues are part of each CDR3. The D gene is left open where the match is weak. The size of a clone is reported for some rows only, either as once, few or many, or as a class for expanded clones.

clone_size: NA; j_call: TRBJ1-1; v_call: TRBV7-3; d_call: NA; cdr3_nt: TGTGCCAGCAGCTTAAGTGTCGGGGGGGACACTGAAGCTTTCTTT; cdr3_aa: CASSLSVGGDTEAFF
clone_size: NA; j_call: TRBJ1-2; v_call: TRBV19; d_call: TRBD1; cdr3_nt: TGTGCCAGTAGTATGGCAACAGGGGAGACTGGCTACACCTTC; cdr3_aa: CASSMATGETGYTF
clone_size: few; j_call: TRBJ1-2; v_call: TRBV11-2; d_call: TRBD1; cdr3_nt: TGTGCCAGCAGCCAGAGACAGGGAGGTATATATGGCTACACCTTC; cdr3_aa: CASSQRQGGIYGYTF
clone_size: NA; j_call: TRBJ2-5; v_call: TRBV2; d_call: NA; cdr3_nt: TGTGCCAGCCGAAGGGAGGAGACCCAGTACTTC; cdr3_aa: CASRREETQYF
clone_size: NA; j_call: TRBJ1-2; v_call: TRBV5-1; d_call: NA; cdr3_nt: TGCGCCAGCAGCTCTACGGGGGGCTACACCTTC; cdr3_aa: CASSSTGGYTF
clone_size: NA; j_call: TRBJ2-5; v_call: TRBV29-1; d_call: NA; cdr3_nt: TGCAGCGTTCGCTCAGGAGGAGAGACCCAGTACTTC; cdr3_aa: CSVRSGGETQYF
clone_size: NA; j_call: TRBJ2-3; v_call: TRBV6-5; d_call: NA; cdr3_nt: TGTGCCAGCAGGGCGGGGGCTGGGACAGATACGCAGTATTTT; cdr3_aa: CASRAGAGTDTQYF
clone_size: NA; j_call: TRBJ1-1; v_call: TRBV4-1; d_call: NA; cdr3_nt: TGCGCCAGCAGCCAGGAAGGGGGGAACACTGAAGCTTTCTTT; cdr3_aa: CASSQEGGNTEAFF
clone_size: NA; j_call: TRBJ1-2; v_call: TRBV6-6; d_call: NA; cdr3_nt: TGTGCCAGCACCCTGGGGGGGGGCGGCTATGGCTACACCTTC; cdr3_aa: CASTLGGGGYGYTF
clone_size: NA; j_call: TRBJ2-2; v_call: TRBV3-1/TRBV3-2; d_call: NA; cdr3_nt: TGTGCCAGCAGCCTGCAGCGGCAGAACACCGGGGAGCTGTTTTTT; cdr3_aa: CASSLQRQNTGELFF
clone_size: NA; j_call: TRBJ2-7; v_call: TRBV10-3; d_call: TRBD2; cdr3_nt: TGTGCCATCAGTGAGAAGACTAGCGGGGGGTTCTTATCCAAGCAGTACTTC; cdr3_aa: CAISEKTSGGFLSKQYF
clone_size: NA; j_call: TRBJ1-6; v_call: TRBV28; d_call: TRBD1; cdr3_nt: TGTGCCAGCAGTGCCGGGACAGGGGGTTCACCCCTCCACTTT; cdr3_aa: CASSAGTGGSPLHF
clone_size: NA; j_call: TRBJ2-7; v_call: TRBV29-1; d_call: TRBD2; cdr3_nt: TGCAGCGTTGAAGTCGGGCGGCAGAGCAGACTAGCGGGACGGGGTCCCCCCTACGAGCAGTACTTC; cdr3_aa: CSVEVGRQSRLAGRGPPYEQYF
clone_size: NA; j_call: TRBJ2-3; v_call: TRBV19; d_call: NA; cdr3_nt: TGTGCCAGTAGTATCGGTAACAGGCCCACAGATACGCAGTATTTT; cdr3_aa: CASSIGNRPTDTQYF
clone_size: once; j_call: TRBJ1-5; v_call: TRBV3-1/TRBV3-2; d_call: NA; cdr3_nt: TGTGCCAGCAGCCAGGACCAGGGGAGAAATCAGCCCCAGCATTTT; cdr3_aa: CASSQDQGRNQPQHF
clone_size: NA; j_call: TRBJ2-3; v_call: TRBV19; d_call: TRBD2; cdr3_nt: TGTGCCAGTAGTAAGGGACTAGCGGGGGTCACAGATACGCAGTATTTT; cdr3_aa: CASSKGLAGVTDTQYF
clone_size: NA; j_call: TRBJ2-1; v_call: TRBV3-1/TRBV3-2; d_call: TRBD2; cdr3_nt: TGTGCCAGCAGCTTCGGGGGGAGAGAGCAGTTCTTC; cdr3_aa: CASSFGGREQFF
clone_size: NA; j_call: TRBJ2-7; v_call: TRBV11-3; d_call: TRBD1; cdr3_nt: TGTGCCAGCAGCCAGAGACAGGGCTCCTACGAGCAGTACTTC; cdr3_aa: CASSQRQGSYEQYF
clone_size: NA; j_call: TRBJ2-3; v_call: TRBV4-1; d_call: NA; cdr3_nt: TGCGCCAGCAGCCAAGGTGCAGGCACAGATACGCAGTATTTT; cdr3_aa: CASSQGAGTDTQYF
clone_size: NA; j_call: TRBJ2-2; v_call: TRBV6-5; d_call: TRBD1; cdr3_nt: TGTGCCAGCAGCATCGACAGGGCTCGGGCCGGGGAGCTGTTTTTT; cdr3_aa: CASSIDRARAGELFF
clone_size: NA; j_call: TRBJ2-7; v_call: TRBV7-9; d_call: NA; cdr3_nt: TGTGCCAGCAGCCCGTTTGGGACACTAACTTACGAGCAGTACTTC; cdr3_aa: CASSPFGTLTYEQYF
clone_size: NA; j_call: TRBJ2-7; v_call: TRBV5-6; d_call: NA; cdr3_nt: TGTGCCAGCAGCTTGGGGAGGGGAGACTACGAGCAGTACTTC; cdr3_aa: CASSLGRGDYEQYF
clone_size: NA; j_call: TRBJ1-5; v_call: TRBV18; d_call: NA; cdr3_nt: TGTGCCAGCTCACCAGGGACTACAGGGCAGCCCCAGCATTTT; cdr3_aa: CASSPGTTGQPQHF
clone_size: once; j_call: TRBJ1-1; v_call: TRBV3-1/TRBV3-2; d_call: TRBD1; cdr3_nt: TGTGCCAGCACCCGAACAGGGGGAATGAACACTGAAGCTTTCTTT; cdr3_aa: CASTRTGGMNTEAFF
clone_size: few; j_call: TRBJ2-7; v_call: TRBV18; d_call: TRBD2; cdr3_nt: TGTGCCAGCACGACTTTTGGTATGGCTAGCGGGGCCTACGAGCAGTACTTC; cdr3_aa: CASTTFGMASGAYEQYF
clone_size: few; j_call: TRBJ1-2; v_call: TRBV23-1; d_call: TRBD1; cdr3_nt: TGCGCCAGCAGTCAAATCCGGGACAGGGGATTCTATGGCTACACCTTC; cdr3_aa: CASSQIRDRGFYGYTF
clone_size: NA; j_call: TRBJ2-3; v_call: TRBV7-9; d_call: NA; cdr3_nt: TGTGCCAGCAGCTTAAGCCAAGACTCAGATACGCAGTATTTT; cdr3_aa: CASSLSQDSDTQYF
clone_size: NA; j_call: TRBJ1-3; v_call: TRBV10-3; d_call: NA; cdr3_nt: TGTGCCATCAGAGCGGACGGATCCTCTGGAAACACCATATATTTT; cdr3_aa: CAIRADGSSGNTIYF
clone_size: NA; j_call: TRBJ1-6; v_call: TRBV4-3; d_call: NA; cdr3_nt: TGCGCCAGCAGCCAAGTCGGGGTGAGGAATTCACCCCTCCACTTT; cdr3_aa: CASSQVGVRNSPLHF
clone_size: NA; j_call: TRBJ1-6; v_call: TRBV18; d_call: NA; cdr3_nt: TGTGCCAGCTCACCACCGGTTCCAGGTCGGGGCTATAATTCACCCCTCCACTTT; cdr3_aa: CASSPPVPGRGYNSPLHF
clone_size: NA; j_call: TRBJ1-3; v_call: TRBV11-2; d_call: NA; cdr3_nt: TGTGCCAGCAGCTCAGGTGGAAACACCATATATTTT; cdr3_aa: CASSSGGNTIYF
clone_size: once; j_call: TRBJ2-1; v_call: TRBV9; d_call: NA; cdr3_nt: TGTGCCAGCAGCGTAGGCGGAAAGCAGTTCTTC; cdr3_aa: CASSVGGKQFF
clone_size: NA; j_call: TRBJ2-6; v_call: TRBV7-6; d_call: TRBD2; cdr3_nt: TGTGCCAGCAGCAAAGCGGGAGGGCTGGCTGGGGCCAACGTCCTGACTTTC; cdr3_aa: CASSKAGGLAGANVLTF